A selection of T cell receptor beta chains follows, all from one sample in a study of cytomegalovirus exposure and HLA in healthy donors. Assay: immunoSEQ multiplex PCR; the TCRdb copy retains only in-frame clones and omits some. Among over 110,000 clones listed, roughly 74% were seen once. The sample consisted of PBMCs. The origin of the receptors is a woman in her late teens or twenties in good health and CMV-seropositive. The CDR3 runs from the conserved cysteine through the conserved F or W. Each record gives: J gene, clone size, V gene, D gene, CDR3 DNA, CDR3 protein. D genes are given only for firm matches. The size field is filled for only some rows; it gives once, few, many or a size class.

j_call: TRBJ2-1; clone_size: NA; v_call: TRBV28; d_call: NA; cdr3_nt: TGTGCCAGCAGTTTAAGCGGGCACAATGAGCAGTTCTTC; cdr3_aa: CASSLSGHNEQFF
j_call: TRBJ1-2; clone_size: NA; v_call: TRBV5-1; d_call: NA; cdr3_nt: TGCGCCAGCGGGTCGTCGGGGTTGGGCTACACCTTC; cdr3_aa: CASGSSGLGYTF
j_call: TRBJ1-5; clone_size: NA; v_call: TRBV7-2; d_call: TRBD1; cdr3_nt: TGTGCCAGCAGCTCCTCAGGGGGCGGCAATCAGCCCCAGCATTTT; cdr3_aa: CASSSSGGGNQPQHF
j_call: TRBJ1-5; clone_size: NA; v_call: TRBV6-6; d_call: NA; cdr3_nt: TGTGCCAGCAGTTTACACAGGGAGGGTAATCAGCCCCAGCATTTT; cdr3_aa: CASSLHREGNQPQHF
j_call: TRBJ1-2; clone_size: many; v_call: TRBV4-3; d_call: TRBD1; cdr3_nt: TGCGCCAGCAGCCCCCGAGGGGACAGTGGGGGCGACTACACCTTC; cdr3_aa: CASSPRGDSGGDYTF
j_call: TRBJ1-2; clone_size: few; v_call: TRBV28; d_call: TRBD1; cdr3_nt: TGTGCCAGCAAACTAAACGCGGACAGGGGGTATGGCTACACCTTC; cdr3_aa: CASKLNADRGYGYTF
j_call: TRBJ2-1; clone_size: NA; v_call: TRBV13; d_call: TRBD2; cdr3_nt: TGTGCCAGCAGTCGGACTAGCGGGGGGGTCAGCTCCTACAATGAGCAGTTCTTC; cdr3_aa: CASSRTSGGVSSYNEQFF
j_call: TRBJ1-2; clone_size: NA; v_call: TRBV19; d_call: NA; cdr3_nt: TGTGCCAGTAGTATAGACATGGACAGCTATGGCTACACCTTC; cdr3_aa: CASSIDMDSYGYTF
j_call: TRBJ2-7; clone_size: NA; v_call: TRBV27; d_call: TRBD1; cdr3_nt: TGTGCCAGCAGTTTATCTATGAGGGGGCCCTACGAGCAGTACTTC; cdr3_aa: CASSLSMRGPYEQYF
j_call: TRBJ1-1; clone_size: NA; v_call: TRBV7-9; d_call: TRBD1; cdr3_nt: TGTGCCGGAGGGGGCAGGGGCACTGAAGCTTTCTTT; cdr3_aa: CAGGGRGTEAFF
j_call: TRBJ1-1; clone_size: NA; v_call: TRBV11-2; d_call: NA; cdr3_nt: TGTGCCAGCAGCTTAGGGCGGGGGCAGGCGACGATGAACACTGAAGCTTTCTTT; cdr3_aa: CASSLGRGQATMNTEAFF
j_call: TRBJ1-2; clone_size: NA; v_call: TRBV19; d_call: NA; cdr3_nt: TGTGCCAGTAGCCCGAGGTGGGGGGATGACTATGGCTACACCTTC; cdr3_aa: CASSPRWGDDYGYTF
j_call: TRBJ1-6; clone_size: NA; v_call: TRBV27; d_call: NA; cdr3_nt: TGTGCCAGCAGTCTCTATGGACAGCGAACCTTCTCCTATAATTCACCCCTCCACTTT; cdr3_aa: CASSLYGQRTFSYNSPLHF
j_call: TRBJ2-5; clone_size: once; v_call: TRBV7-2; d_call: NA; cdr3_nt: TGTGCCAGCAGCTTAGTAGGGGCTCAAGAGACCCAGTACTTC; cdr3_aa: CASSLVGAQETQYF
j_call: TRBJ1-2; clone_size: few; v_call: TRBV5-4; d_call: TRBD1; cdr3_nt: TGTGCCAGCACCGGGACAGGGGGTAACTATGGCTACACCTTC; cdr3_aa: CASTGTGGNYGYTF
j_call: TRBJ1-2; clone_size: NA; v_call: TRBV2; d_call: NA; cdr3_nt: TGTGCCACCACACCGGTGACAGGCTCCTATGGCTACACCTTC; cdr3_aa: CATTPVTGSYGYTF
j_call: TRBJ1-5; clone_size: NA; v_call: TRBV2; d_call: NA; cdr3_nt: TGTGCCAGCAGGGGAGGGGGACGTAGGAGCAATCAGCCCCAGCATTTT; cdr3_aa: CASRGGGRRSNQPQHF
j_call: TRBJ2-7; clone_size: NA; v_call: TRBV5-1; d_call: NA; cdr3_nt: TGCGCCAGCAGGGAGGAGCCACCGACCTACGAGCAGTACTTC; cdr3_aa: CASREEPPTYEQYF
j_call: TRBJ2-2; clone_size: NA; v_call: TRBV5-1; d_call: TRBD1; cdr3_nt: TGCGCCAGCAGCTCGGACGGGACAGGGGGCCTATTGAACACCGGGGAGCTGTTTTTT; cdr3_aa: CASSSDGTGGLLNTGELFF
j_call: TRBJ2-1; clone_size: NA; v_call: TRBV9; d_call: TRBD2; cdr3_nt: TGTGCCAGCAGCGTGGCAGCGGGGGGGTACAATGAGCAGTTCTTC; cdr3_aa: CASSVAAGGYNEQFF
j_call: TRBJ1-1; clone_size: NA; v_call: TRBV6-1; d_call: NA; cdr3_nt: TGTGCCAGCGAACCAGGGCCCTTGAACACTGAAGCTTTCTTT; cdr3_aa: CASEPGPLNTEAFF
j_call: TRBJ2-7; clone_size: NA; v_call: TRBV6-5; d_call: TRBD2; cdr3_nt: TGTGCCAGCAGCCCAGCGACTAGCGGGGGGGTCGAGCAGTACTTC; cdr3_aa: CASSPATSGGVEQYF
j_call: TRBJ2-2; clone_size: NA; v_call: TRBV2; d_call: NA; cdr3_nt: TGTGCCAGCAGTGCTTGGACAGCCCAGAACACCGGGGAGCTGTTTTTT; cdr3_aa: CASSAWTAQNTGELFF
j_call: TRBJ1-1; clone_size: NA; v_call: TRBV5-1; d_call: TRBD1; cdr3_nt: TGCGCCAGCAGATACCCACGGGACAGGGTGGGGACTGAAGCTTTCTTT; cdr3_aa: CASRYPRDRVGTEAFF
j_call: TRBJ2-2; clone_size: NA; v_call: TRBV4-1; d_call: NA; cdr3_nt: TGCGCCAGCAGCCAAGATACAGGTTGGGGCACCGGGGAGCTGTTTTTT; cdr3_aa: CASSQDTGWGTGELFF
j_call: TRBJ1-1; clone_size: NA; v_call: TRBV11-2; d_call: NA; cdr3_nt: TGTGCCAGCAGCTTATCCGGTTATGAAGCTTTCTTT; cdr3_aa: CASSLSGYEAFF
j_call: TRBJ2-7; clone_size: NA; v_call: TRBV7-9; d_call: TRBD2; cdr3_nt: TGTGCCAGCAGCTTAGGTGGGACTAGCGGGGGGGTCTACGAGCAGTACTTC; cdr3_aa: CASSLGGTSGGVYEQYF
j_call: TRBJ1-1; clone_size: NA; v_call: TRBV6-5; d_call: NA; cdr3_nt: TGTGCCAGCAGCCCAGGCATGATGAACACTGAAGCTTTCTTT; cdr3_aa: CASSPGMMNTEAFF
j_call: TRBJ1-1; clone_size: once; v_call: TRBV19; d_call: TRBD1; cdr3_nt: TGTGCCAGTAGTACCCTATCCGGGACAGGGGGCACTGAAGCTTTCTTT; cdr3_aa: CASSTLSGTGGTEAFF
j_call: TRBJ1-6; clone_size: NA; v_call: TRBV6-5; d_call: NA; cdr3_nt: TGTGCCAGCAGCCCGCGGGGCGCGGATAATTCACCCCTCCACTTT; cdr3_aa: CASSPRGADNSPLHF
j_call: TRBJ2-5; clone_size: NA; v_call: TRBV7-7; d_call: NA; cdr3_nt: TGTGCCAGCAGCTCTAGTGGTATAGGAGAGACCCAGTACTTC; cdr3_aa: CASSSSGIGETQYF
j_call: TRBJ2-7; clone_size: once; v_call: TRBV6-1; d_call: NA; cdr3_nt: TGTGCCAGCAGTCGAACTCATGAATCCTCCTACGAGCAGTACTTC; cdr3_aa: CASSRTHESSYEQYF
j_call: TRBJ1-2; clone_size: NA; v_call: TRBV2; d_call: TRBD1; cdr3_nt: TGTGCCAGCAACCCAGACAGGGGGGGGCCGTATGGCTACACCTTC; cdr3_aa: CASNPDRGGPYGYTF
j_call: TRBJ2-5; clone_size: NA; v_call: TRBV5-1; d_call: NA; cdr3_nt: TGCGCCAGCAGCCTGGCCCCGGGGGTGGGAGAGACCCAGTACTTC; cdr3_aa: CASSLAPGVGETQYF
j_call: TRBJ1-5; clone_size: NA; v_call: TRBV6-1; d_call: NA; cdr3_nt: TGTGCCAGCAGGCCAGGATATTGGCTGCCCCAGCATTTT; cdr3_aa: CASRPGYWLPQHF
j_call: TRBJ1-1; clone_size: few; v_call: TRBV5-1; d_call: TRBD1; cdr3_nt: TGCGCCAGCAGCCCCGGGACAGCGAACACTGAAGCTTTCTTT; cdr3_aa: CASSPGTANTEAFF
j_call: TRBJ2-5; clone_size: NA; v_call: TRBV4-3; d_call: TRBD1; cdr3_nt: TGCGCCAGCAGCCACGCCCGGACAGGCCAAGAGACCCAGTACTTC; cdr3_aa: CASSHARTGQETQYF
j_call: TRBJ1-4; clone_size: NA; v_call: TRBV7-9; d_call: NA; cdr3_nt: TGTGCCAGCAGCACCCCCCGTCATTTCGAGGCGACTAATGAAAAACTGTTTTTT; cdr3_aa: CASSTPRHFEATNEKLFF
j_call: TRBJ2-7; clone_size: NA; v_call: TRBV11-2; d_call: TRBD1; cdr3_nt: TGTGCCAGCAGCCCGGACAGGGGGCTCTACGAGCAGTACTTC; cdr3_aa: CASSPDRGLYEQYF
j_call: TRBJ2-1; clone_size: NA; v_call: TRBV28; d_call: TRBD2; cdr3_nt: TGTGCCAGCAGTTTCCAGGGAGCGGGGGGCTACAATGAGCAGTTCTTC; cdr3_aa: CASSFQGAGGYNEQFF
j_call: TRBJ2-2; clone_size: few; v_call: TRBV28; d_call: TRBD2; cdr3_nt: TGTGCCAGCAGTTTGGGGGGGAGGAACACCGGGGAGCTGTTTTTT; cdr3_aa: CASSLGGRNTGELFF
j_call: TRBJ2-1; clone_size: NA; v_call: TRBV7-2; d_call: NA; cdr3_nt: TGTGCCAGCAGCTTAGGGGGGGGCTGGGGGTTAGTTGGTGAGCAGTTCTTC; cdr3_aa: CASSLGGGWGLVGEQFF
j_call: TRBJ1-1; clone_size: NA; v_call: TRBV29-1; d_call: TRBD1; cdr3_nt: TGCAGCGGAGACAGGGGGAACACTGAAGCTTTCTTT; cdr3_aa: CSGDRGNTEAFF